The 22 T cell receptor beta chains below were found in one sample sequenced in a study of blood T cell repertoires in COVID-19. The assay was immunoSEQ multiplex PCR, and TCRdb's table has in-frame clones only and misses some. The data hold 90,000 to 150,000 clones, with 65% to 90% observed a single time. Sequencing used peripheral blood. The receptors were sampled from an older man with acute or convalescent COVID-19.

This clone showed up just a few times. V is TRBV28 and J is TRBJ1-6, with D perhaps matching TRBD1 (6 bases). Germline CDR1 MDHEN, CDR2 SYDVKM. V was pared by 5 bases and J by 9 bases, with 14 bases between. This CDR3 contains 14 residues. The CDR3 sequence: CASSLQQGASPLHF. Written as DNA, the CDR3 is TGTGCCAGCAGTCTCCAACAGGGAGCTTCACCCCTCCACTTT.

V gene TRBV2 combines with J gene TRBJ1-2; D gene ambiguous. The CDR3 totals 11 residues. Germline CDR1 SNHLY, CDR2 FYNNEI. V shed 7 bases and J shed 4 bases, with 7 bases lying between them. CDR3 loop: CASKESYGYTF. The CDR3 nucleotides are TGTGCCAGCAAGGAGAGCTATGGCTACACCTTC.

The rearrangement joins TRBV5-1 to TRBJ1-5, with 8 nucleotides matching TRBD1. From germline, CDR1 is SGHRS and CDR2 YFSETQ. The CDR3 extends over 14 amino acids. Trimming removed 5 bases from V and 2 bases from J; junction bases left unmatched: 3. The CDR3 nucleotides are TGCGCCAGCAGTCAGACAGGGGGCAATCAGCCCCAGCATTTT. Protein sequence: CASSQTGGNQPQHF.

This chain connects TRBV19 to TRBJ1-5; 8 nucleotides line up with TRBD1. Per the germline V gene, CDR1 is LNHDA and CDR2 is SQIVND (reference sequence). The CDR3 has 15 amino acids. The V gene end was trimmed by 1 base and the J gene end by 3 bases; junction bases not matched to a gene: 2. The CDR3 region has the DNA TGTGCCAGTAGTATAGGGACAGGGCTCAATCAGCCCCAGCATTTT. This sequence encodes CASSIGTGLNQPQHF.

This clone was found a few times. The rearrangement joins TRBV7-2 to TRBJ2-7; 8 bases match TRBD2. This CDR3 region has 15 residues. Germline loops: CDR1 SGHTA, CDR2 FQGNSA. The V and J ends lost 2 bases and 6 bases, in that order; junction bases with no gene match: 9. The CDR3 DNA follows: TGTGCCAGCAGCTTACTAGCGGGTGCGGGGTCCGAGCAGTACTTC. This gives the protein CASSLLAGAGSEQYF.

This sequence joins TRBV3-1 (or the pseudogene TRBV3-2) and TRBJ2-4, with D unclear. The germline CDR1 and CDR2 sequences are LGHDT and YNNKEL (reference sequence). The CDR3 has 14 amino acids. V lost 0 bases, J lost 6 bases, and 9 bases lay in between. CDR3 sequence (DNA): TGTGCCAGCAGCCAAGATTCCCCACTAAACATTCAGTACTTC. This gives the protein CASSQDSPLNIQYF.

This clone has a single count. V usage is TRBV9 and J usage is TRBJ2-7; 13 positions match TRBD2. Trimming removed 3 bases from V and 2 bases from J; junction bases left unmatched: 5. This CDR3 spans 16 amino acids. Per the germline V gene, CDR1 is SGDLS and CDR2 is YYNGEE. The CDR3 loop is CASSATGLAGTYEQYF. As DNA, the CDR3 is TGTGCCAGCAGCGCGACGGGACTAGCGGGGACCTACGAGCAGTACTTC.

The chain carries TRBV5-5 and TRBJ1-3, with D perhaps TRBD1 (6 bases). CDR1 is SGHKS, CDR2 YYEKEE, per germline (reference sequence). This CDR3 region has 15 residues. Trimming removed 4 bases from V and 2 bases from J, with 13 bases in between. The CDR3 DNA sequence: TGTGCCAGCAGCCCCGTTGGGGGCACTGGAAACACCATATATTTT. This codes for CASSPVGGTGNTIYF.

This sequence joins TRBV15 and TRBJ1-6, with 7 bases lining up with TRBD1. This CDR3 has 17 residues. J was trimmed by 7 bases and V by 3 bases; bases with no gene match: 12. CDR1 LNHNV and CDR2 YYDKDF come from the germline V gene (reference sequence). The CDR3 region is CATSRPQGLRGNSPLHF. In DNA, the CDR3 is TGTGCCACCAGCAGGCCACAGGGGCTAAGAGGCAATTCACCCCTCCACTTT. The whole variable domain, filled in from reference TRBV15 and TRBJ1-6, reads DAMVIQNPRYQVTQFGKPVTLSCSQTLNHNVMYWYQQKSSQAPKLLFHYYDKDFNNEADTPDNFQSRRPNTSFCFLDIRSPGLGDTAMYLCATSRPQGLRGNSPLHFGNGTRLTVT.

The chain recombines TRBV6-2 or TRBV6-3 with TRBJ1-5; 8 bases agree with TRBD1. With V trimmed by 5 bases and J by 3 bases, 9 bases remained unmatched. CDR1 MNHEY and CDR2 SVGEGT come from the germline V gene. This CDR3 spans 16 amino acids. The CDR3 sequence: CASSPYRTGLNQPQHF. In DNA form, the CDR3 reads TGTGCCAGCAGTCCCTATCGGACAGGGCTCAATCAGCCCCAGCATTTT.

CDR3 coding DNA: TGTGCCAGCAGTGAGGAGGGTCTAAACACTGAAGCTTTCTTT. Its protein is CASSEEGLNTEAFF. This chain joins TRBV6-4 and TRBJ1-1; no clear D gene. Germline values: CDR1 MRHNA, CDR2 SNTAGT. Trimming removed 3 bases from V and 2 bases from J, with 10 bases in between. This CDR3 has 14 residues.

This clone was seen once. This chain joins TRBV27 and TRBJ2-7, with 9 bases aligning to TRBD2. V gave up 6 bases and J gave up 2 bases; unmatched junction bases: 8. The CDR3 has 15 amino acids. Germline CDR1 MNHEY, CDR2 SMNVEV (reference sequence). The CDR3 DNA follows: TGTGCCAGCAGCCTGGGACTAGCCCCCGCCTACGAGCAGTACTTC. Protein product: CASSLGLAPAYEQYF.

Here the CDR3 DNA reads TGCGCCAGCAGCCTAAACAGGGGGAGCACCTACGAGCAGTACTTC. Its translation is CASSLNRGSTYEQYF. The chain is built from TRBV5-1 and TRBJ2-7; 8 positions match TRBD1. Germline-derived CDR1 and CDR2 are SGHRS and YFSETQ. The V and J ends lost 4 bases and 2 bases, in that order; junction bases with no gene match: 8. The CDR3 is 15 amino acids.

The chain is built from TRBV11-2 and TRBJ2-1, with 9 bases that match TRBD2. V was clipped by 0 bases and J by 4 bases; unmatched bases: 13. This CDR3 contains 19 residues. Germline CDR1 reads SGHAT; CDR2 reads FQNNGV. The CDR3 bases are TGTGCCAGCAGCTTAGACAGGACTAGCGTATACAGGTCTTACAATGAGCAGTTCTTC. Residues: CASSLDRTSVYRSYNEQFF.

The V call is TRBV7-4, the J call TRBJ1-5, with no clear D. CDR1 SGHVT and CDR2 SQSDAQ come from the germline V gene. The CDR3 extends over 18 amino acids. Trimming removed 3 bases from V and 1 base from J, with 19 bases in between. CDR3 amino acids: CASSFLVDNPLSNQPQHF. The CDR3 DNA follows: TGTGCCAGCAGCTTTCTGGTCGACAACCCACTCAGCAATCAGCCCCAGCATTTT.

This chain joins TRBV25-1 and TRBJ2-7, with 10 positions matching TRBD1. Germline V gene sequence: CDR1 MGHDK, CDR2 SYGVNS. Trimming removed 10 bases from V and 4 bases from J; junction bases left unmatched: 10. The CDR3 length is 14 residues. CDR3 amino acids: CATSPGQGGYEQYF. The CDR3 nucleotides read TGTGCCACCAGCCCCGGACAGGGGGGATACGAGCAGTACTTC.

The V gene is TRBV9, the J gene TRBJ1-2; weak D call: TRBD1 (6 bases). Germline V gene data show CDR1 as SGDLS and CDR2 as YYNGEE. This CDR3 region has 16 residues. The V gene lost 3 bases and the J gene lost 4 bases, with 19 bases spanning the gap. CDR3 DNA sequence: TGTGCCAGCAGCGCCAAAAAGGGCAGGGGTACCTATGGCTACACCTTC. It codes for CASSAKKGRGTYGYTF.

This clone has more than one count but fewer than ten. The gene calls are TRBV30 and TRBJ1-2, with 7 nucleotides matching TRBD1. The V gene's germline CDR1 is GTSNPN and CDR2 SVGIG (reference sequence). The CDR3 extends over 16 amino acids. The ends lost 5 bases at V and 0 bases at J; junction bases unmatched: 12. The CDR3 here is CAWVGRQGLANYGYTF. In DNA, the CDR3 is TGTGCCTGGGTCGGTCGACAGGGTCTAGCTAACTATGGCTACACCTTC.

This clone was picked up a small number of times. V and J are TRBV6-1 and TRBJ2-2, with a tentative D call TRBD2 (6 bases). Trimming took 4 bases from V and 6 from J, leaving 18 bases between them. There are 16 residues in the CDR3. The germline V gene encodes CDR1 MNHNS and CDR2 SASEGT. CDR3 nucleotides: TGTGCCAGCAGTGTTTCCGGGAGAACCCTGCCCGGGGAGCTGTTTTTT. Its translation is CASSVSGRTLPGELFF.

The V gene is TRBV6-2 or TRBV6-3, the J gene TRBJ2-7, with 9 bases that match TRBD2. The junction had 13 bases not matched to a gene; V was cut back by 5 bases and J by 5 bases. The CDR3 runs 16 residues. Germline CDR1 MNHEY, CDR2 SVGEGT. The CDR3, as DNA: TGTGCCAGCAGTCGCTTCATAGCGGGAGTAGCCGACGAGCAGTACTTC. It translates to CASSRFIAGVADEQYF.

The chain is built from TRBV19 and TRBJ1-5; TRBD1 matches 11 bases. Germline trimming cut 6 bases from V and 3 bases from J; bases unmatched to any gene: 4. The CDR3 consists of 15 residues. Germline V lookup: CDR1 LNHDA, CDR2 SQIVND (reference sequence). CDR3 residues: CASRRDRGTNQPQHF. The CDR3 DNA reads TGTGCCAGTAGACGGGACAGGGGGACCAATCAGCCCCAGCATTTT.

This clone was recorded only once. J is TRBJ2-5 and V is TRBV7-3, with 14 bases that match TRBD2. CDR3 length: 17 residues. Trimming took 5 bases from V and 4 from J; bases not matched to a gene: 9. Germline CDR1 and CDR2: SGHTA and FQGTGA. CDR3 in DNA: TGTGCCAGCAGCCCCGGACTAGCGGGGGGTAGGGGAGAGACCCAGTACTTC. Translated: CASSPGLAGGRGETQYF.